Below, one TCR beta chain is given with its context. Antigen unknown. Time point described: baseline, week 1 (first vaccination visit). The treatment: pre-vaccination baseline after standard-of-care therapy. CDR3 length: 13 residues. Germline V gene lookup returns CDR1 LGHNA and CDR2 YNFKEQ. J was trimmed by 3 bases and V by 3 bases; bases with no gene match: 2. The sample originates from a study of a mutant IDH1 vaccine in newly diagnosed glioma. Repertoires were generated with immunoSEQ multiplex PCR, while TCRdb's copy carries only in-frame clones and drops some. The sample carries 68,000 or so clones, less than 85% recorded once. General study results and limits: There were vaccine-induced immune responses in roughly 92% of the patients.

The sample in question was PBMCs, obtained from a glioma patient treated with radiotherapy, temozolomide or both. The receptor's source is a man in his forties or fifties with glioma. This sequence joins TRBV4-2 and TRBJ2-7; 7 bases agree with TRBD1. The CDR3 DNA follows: TGTGCCAGCAGCCAGGGACAGCTCTACGAGCAGTACTTC. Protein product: CASSQGQLYEQYF.